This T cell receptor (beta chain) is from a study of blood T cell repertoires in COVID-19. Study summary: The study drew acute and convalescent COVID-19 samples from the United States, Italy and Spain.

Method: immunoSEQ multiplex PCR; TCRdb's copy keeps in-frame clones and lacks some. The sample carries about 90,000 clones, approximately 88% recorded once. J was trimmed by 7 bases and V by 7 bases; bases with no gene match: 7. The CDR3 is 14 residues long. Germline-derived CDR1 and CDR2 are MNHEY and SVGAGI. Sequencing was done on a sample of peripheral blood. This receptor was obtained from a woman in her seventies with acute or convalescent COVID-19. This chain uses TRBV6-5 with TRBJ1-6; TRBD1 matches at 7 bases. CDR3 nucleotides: TGTGCCAGCACCCCGGGACAGCCAAATTCACCCCTCCACTTT. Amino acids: CASTPGQPNSPLHF.